This passage covers 29 T cell receptor beta chains from one sample sequenced in a study of blood T cell repertoires in COVID-19. Libraries were prepared by immunoSEQ multiplex PCR; TCRdb keeps only in-frame clonotypes and omits some of them. In the table there are about 23,000 clones, about 86% of which are singletons. Sequencing input: peripheral blood. Receptors originate from a human donor with acute or convalescent COVID-19. The donor label of this sample is uncertain.

This sequence joins TRBV4-1 and TRBJ1-6; perhaps TRBD1 as D (5 bases). Germline-derived CDR1 and CDR2 are MGHRA and YSYEKL. CDR3 length equals 16 residues. The ends were cut back, 6 bases at V and 0 bases at J, with 12 bases in the middle. In DNA, the CDR3 is TGCGCCAGCAGACCACAGGAAAACTCCTATAATTCACCCCTCCACTTT. This gives the protein CASRPQENSYNSPLHF.

The V and J genes are TRBV14 and TRBJ1-6, with 8 positions matching TRBD1. This CDR3 comprises 16 residues. Trimming took 1 base from V and 6 from J; bases not matched to a gene: 5. The germline CDR1 and CDR2 sequences are SGHDN and FVKESK. The CDR3, as DNA: TGTGCCAGCAGCCAAGTGCAGGGGGCTGGTAATTCACCCCTCCACTTT. Amino acids: CASSQVQGAGNSPLHF.

J is TRBJ1-4 and V is TRBV29-1; maybe TRBD1 (5 bases). The CDR3 totals 13 residues. Germline loops: CDR1 SQVTM, CDR2 ANQGSEA. V lost 5 bases and J lost 8, with 15 bases in between. CDR3 in amino acids: CSVMAGWGEKLFF. The CDR3 bases are TGCAGCGTTATGGCTGGGTGGGGCGAAAAACTGTTTTTT. The whole variable domain, filled in from reference TRBV29-1 and TRBJ1-4, reads SAVISQKPSRDICQRGTSLTIQCQVDSQVTMMFWYRQQPGQSLTLIATANQGSEATYESGFVIDKFPISRPNLTFSTLTVSNMSPEDSSIYLCSVMAGWGEKLFFGSGTQLSVL.

The chain uses TRBV19 and TRBJ2-2; 14 bases align to TRBD2. The CDR3 has 16 amino acids. V trimming: 4 bases; J trimming: 4 bases; junction bases outside the gene matches: 2. The V gene's germline CDR1 is LNHDA and CDR2 SQIVND (reference sequence). The CDR3 sequence: CASSRTSGGTTGELFF. As DNA, the CDR3 is TGTGCCAGTAGTAGGACTAGCGGGGGGACCACCGGGGAGCTGTTTTTT.

This chain links TRBV27 with TRBJ2-5, with D possibly being TRBD2 (6 bases). Per the germline V gene, CDR1 is MNHEY and CDR2 is SMNVEV (reference sequence). The CDR3 consists of 14 residues. V was shortened by 5 bases and J by 10 bases, with 20 bases between the two germline ends. CDR3 bases: TGTGCCAGCAGTCTCACCCGGGACTTCAGTTACCAGTACTTC. The encoded protein is CASSLTRDFSYQYF.

In this sample, this clone turned up once. This chain joins TRBV5-8 and TRBJ2-7, with D perhaps matching TRBD2 (6 bases). Germline V gene lookup returns CDR1 SGHTS and CDR2 YDEGEE. This CDR3 comprises 14 residues. Trimming took 4 bases from V and 2 from J, leaving 13 bases between them. CDR3 protein: CASSRRDWAYEQYF. The CDR3 DNA reads as TGTGCCAGCAGCCGGAGGGACTGGGCCTACGAGCAGTACTTC.

This clone has only a few counts. The gene calls are TRBV6-5 and TRBJ2-7, with D tentatively TRBD1 (6 bases). This CDR3 has 13 residues. CDR1 and CDR2 (germline): MNHEY, SVGAGI. The ends were cut back, 6 bases at V and 1 base at J, with 10 bases in the middle. The CDR3 loop is CASSRTESYEQYF. The CDR3, as DNA: TGTGCCAGCAGCAGGACAGAGTCCTACGAGCAGTACTTC.

The rearrangement links TRBV24-1 to TRBJ2-3; TRBD2 aligns across 8 bases. The CDR3 sequence is 15 residues long. The ends lost 6 bases at V and 3 bases at J; junction bases unmatched: 7. CDR1 is KGHDR and CDR2 is SFDVKD in the germline V gene. The CDR3 coding sequence is TGTGCCACCAGTCGCGGGGGGCAGGGGACAGATACGCAGTATTTT. Its protein is CATSRGGQGTDTQYF.

The chain couples TRBV9 to TRBJ2-5; D is possibly TRBD1 (5 bases). The V end was cut by 0 bases, the J end by 7 bases, with 10 bases between. CDR1 is SGDLS, CDR2 YYNGEE, per germline. The CDR3 covers 13 residues. This chain's CDR3 is CASSVGGTVTQYF. CDR3 coding DNA: TGTGCCAGCAGCGTAGGGGGCACTGTGACCCAGTACTTC.

This rearrangement joins TRBV12-3 or TRBV12-4 to TRBJ2-2; D is uncertain. The CDR3 has 11 residues. Trimming took 6 bases from V and 9 from J, leaving 8 bases between them. For the CDR3, the DNA is TGTGCCAGCAGCCCACTGAGGGAGCTGTTTTTT. It is translated as CASSPLRELFF.

The CDR3 bases are TGTGCCAGCCGGACAGGGGGCACGCCCCAGCATTTT. The encoded protein is CASRTGGTPQHF. J is TRBJ1-5 and V is TRBV2, with 11 bases that match TRBD1. The CDR3 sequence is 12 residues long. Trimming cost V 8 bases and J 9 bases; bases outside gene matches: 3. Germline V gene data show CDR1 as SNHLY and CDR2 as FYNNEI.

V and J are TRBV3-1 (or the pseudogene TRBV3-2) and TRBJ1-6; 8 bases match TRBD1. CDR1 is LGHDT, CDR2 YNNKEL, per germline (reference sequence). This CDR3 spans 16 amino acids. V shed 0 bases, J shed 7 bases, and the junction held 5 bases outside the gene matches. CDR3 protein: CASSQEGQEENSPLHF. The CDR3 region has the DNA TGTGCCAGCAGCCAAGAGGGACAGGAAGAGAATTCACCCCTCCACTTT.

The table lists this clone with a count of one. The V and J genes are TRBV10-3 and TRBJ2-1, with D perhaps matching TRBD2 (6 bases). In germline, CDR1 is ENHRY, CDR2 SYGVKD. The CDR3 loop spans 16 amino acids. The V end lost 5 bases, the J end lost 0 bases, and 14 bases lay between the germline ends. The CDR3 protein is CAISPRDGSSYNEQFF. CDR3 sequence (DNA): TGTGCCATCAGTCCGAGAGACGGGAGCTCCTACAATGAGCAGTTCTTC.

This rearrangement joins TRBV5-1 to TRBJ1-4, with TRBD1 matching over 12 bases. The CDR3 extends over 16 amino acids. Germline loops: CDR1 SGHRS, CDR2 YFSETQ. Trimming at V came to 0 bases and at J to 7 bases, leaving 4 bases not matched to a gene. The DNA of the CDR3 is TGCGCCAGCAGCTTGGCGCCGGGACAGGGGGCTGAAAAACTGTTTTTT. Residues: CASSLAPGQGAEKLFF.

The V call is TRBV19, the J call TRBJ1-1, with no clear D. Per the germline V gene, CDR1 is LNHDA and CDR2 is SQIVND (reference sequence). The CDR3 extends over 10 amino acids. The ends were cut back, 6 bases at V and 4 bases at J, with 3 bases in the middle. The CDR3 region is CASRSTEAFF. The DNA of the CDR3 is TGTGCCAGTAGGAGCACTGAAGCTTTCTTT.

The chain is built from TRBV7-2 and TRBJ2-1; 8 positions agree with TRBD1. Germline trimming cut 5 bases from V and 5 bases from J; bases unmatched to any gene: 11. From germline, CDR1 is SGHTA and CDR2 FQGNSA. The CDR3 spans 16 residues. The CDR3 DNA reads as TGTGCCAGCAGCCCGGAGACAGGGGAAGGAAACAATGAGCAGTTCTTC. Translating it yields CASSPETGEGNNEQFF.

This chain connects TRBV5-1 to TRBJ2-3, with 9 bases fitting TRBD2. After removal of 3 bases from V and 2 bases from J, the junction contained 4 bases not matched to a gene. The CDR3 consists of 15 residues. Germline V gene sequence: CDR1 SGHRS, CDR2 YFSETQ. This chain's CDR3 is CASSSLAGFTDTQYF. The CDR3, as DNA: TGCGCCAGCAGCTCGCTAGCGGGATTCACAGATACGCAGTATTTT.

The V and J genes are TRBV5-1 and TRBJ2-2; TRBD1 is a possible D gene (5 bases). Trimming removed 0 bases at V and 9 bases at J, with 15 bases between. This CDR3 spans 15 amino acids. Germline V gene sequence: CDR1 SGHRS, CDR2 YFSETQ. The CDR3 protein is CASSLAQAGQRELFF. CDR3 DNA: TGCGCCAGCAGCTTGGCCCAGGCAGGACAAAGGGAGCTGTTTTTT.

CDR3 in DNA: TGTGCCAGCTCACCAGGCCAGGGGGAGACCCAGTACTTC. Its translation is CASSPGQGETQYF. This chain uses TRBV18 with TRBJ2-5, with D tentatively TRBD1 (6 bases). CDR1 and CDR2 from the germline V gene are KGHSH and LQKENI. The CDR3 runs to 13 residues. Trimming cost V 2 bases and J 5 bases, with 9 bases left between them.

The CDR3 nucleotides are TGTGCCAGCAGCTTAGGACAGATTAGCACAGATACGCAGTATTTT. It translates to CASSLGQISTDTQYF. V usage is TRBV7-9 and J usage is TRBJ2-3, with D tentatively TRBD1 (5 bases). The V end was cut by 1 base, the J end by 0 bases, with 8 bases between. Germline CDR1 SEHNR, CDR2 FQNEAQ (reference sequence). This CDR3 comprises 15 residues.

The V and J genes are TRBV4-1 and TRBJ2-3; D is ambiguous. Germline V lookup: CDR1 MGHRA, CDR2 YSYEKL. The CDR3 has 15 amino acids. V was trimmed by 0 bases and J by 10 bases, leaving 17 bases between them. CDR3 sequence: CASSQETSRIFAQYF. DNA of the CDR3: TGCGCCAGCAGCCAAGAGACTTCCCGGATATTTGCGCAGTATTTT.

This chain connects TRBV2 to TRBJ2-7, with TRBD2 as a possible D gene (6 bases). The CDR3 is 12 residues long. V was clipped by 6 bases and J by 5 bases, with 11 bases between them. CDR1 is SNHLY and CDR2 is FYNNEI in the germline V gene. The CDR3 protein is CASRGGIDEQYF. The CDR3 DNA reads as TGTGCCAGCAGGGGCGGGATTGACGAGCAGTACTTC. Drawing the rest from reference TRBV2 and TRBJ2-7, the complete variable domain is EPEVTQTPSHQVTQMGQEVILRCVPISNHLYFYWYRQILGQKVEFLVSFYNNEISEKSEIFDDQFSVERPDGSNFTLKIRSTKLEDSAMYFCASRGGIDEQYFGPGTRLTVT.

This clone was picked up a small number of times. V gene TRBV6-2 or TRBV6-3 combines with J gene TRBJ2-3; D is unresolved. In germline, CDR1 is MNHEY, CDR2 SVGEGT. V lost 2 bases, J lost 3 bases, and 21 bases lay in between. The length of the CDR3 is 18 residues. CDR3 in amino acids: CASSYRPPSVSATDTQYF. CDR3 in DNA: TGTGCCAGCAGTTACCGGCCTCCGAGCGTAAGCGCGACAGATACGCAGTATTTT.

This chain joins TRBV7-9 and TRBJ2-2; D ambiguous. The germline V gene encodes CDR1 SEHNR and CDR2 FQNEAQ (reference sequence). Trimming left V 5 bases short and J 5 bases short, with 9 bases between. This CDR3 spans 13 amino acids. This CDR3 is CASSELGTGELFF. In nucleotides, the CDR3 is TGTGCCAGCAGCGAGCTAGGTACCGGGGAGCTGTTTTTT.

The chain joins TRBV5-1 to TRBJ1-1; 10 bases fit TRBD1. The CDR3 contains 15 residues. Per the germline V gene, CDR1 is SGHRS and CDR2 is YFSETQ. V shed 4 bases, J shed 4 bases, and the junction held 7 bases outside the gene matches. The CDR3 here is CASSPETGGLTEAFF. The CDR3 bases are TGCGCCAGCAGCCCGGAGACAGGGGGCCTCACTGAAGCTTTCTTT.

This clone has a handful of counts. The chain recombines TRBV5-8 with TRBJ2-7; 12 nucleotides agree with TRBD2. Losses at the gene ends were 4 bases for V and 7 bases for J; bases not matched to a gene: 6. Germline-derived CDR1 and CDR2 are SGHTS and YDEGEE. There are 14 residues in the CDR3. The CDR3 nucleotides read TGTGCCAGCAGCAGTGGACTAGCGGGAAGGGAGCAGTACTTC. Its protein product is CASSSGLAGREQYF.

J is TRBJ1-5 and V is TRBV7-9, with D possibly being TRBD1 (6 bases). The CDR3 is made up of 14 amino acids. Germline values: CDR1 SEHNR, CDR2 FQNEAQ (reference sequence). V lost 1 base, J lost 3 bases, and 7 bases lay in between. This CDR3 is CASSLGDTNQPQHF. In nucleotides, the CDR3 is TGTGCCAGCAGCTTAGGGGACACCAATCAGCCCCAGCATTTT.

The gene calls are TRBV6-5 and TRBJ1-1; 7 bases map to TRBD1. Germline V gene sequence: CDR1 MNHEY, CDR2 SVGAGI. V shed 5 bases, J shed 4 bases, and the junction held 10 bases outside the gene matches. This CDR3 comprises 15 residues. The CDR3 bases are TGTGCCAGCAGTCTACAGGGGTTCGCAGGCACTGAAGCTTTCTTT. Protein product: CASSLQGFAGTEAFF.

J is TRBJ2-2 and V is TRBV7-3, with D perhaps matching TRBD1 (5 bases). V lost 4 bases to trimming and J lost 0 bases, with 6 bases between them. There are 14 residues in the CDR3. Per the germline V gene, CDR1 is SGHTA and CDR2 is FQGTGA. CDR3 sequence reads: CASSWGTNTGELFF. The CDR3 nucleotides read TGTGCCAGCAGCTGGGGCACGAACACCGGGGAGCTGTTTTTT.